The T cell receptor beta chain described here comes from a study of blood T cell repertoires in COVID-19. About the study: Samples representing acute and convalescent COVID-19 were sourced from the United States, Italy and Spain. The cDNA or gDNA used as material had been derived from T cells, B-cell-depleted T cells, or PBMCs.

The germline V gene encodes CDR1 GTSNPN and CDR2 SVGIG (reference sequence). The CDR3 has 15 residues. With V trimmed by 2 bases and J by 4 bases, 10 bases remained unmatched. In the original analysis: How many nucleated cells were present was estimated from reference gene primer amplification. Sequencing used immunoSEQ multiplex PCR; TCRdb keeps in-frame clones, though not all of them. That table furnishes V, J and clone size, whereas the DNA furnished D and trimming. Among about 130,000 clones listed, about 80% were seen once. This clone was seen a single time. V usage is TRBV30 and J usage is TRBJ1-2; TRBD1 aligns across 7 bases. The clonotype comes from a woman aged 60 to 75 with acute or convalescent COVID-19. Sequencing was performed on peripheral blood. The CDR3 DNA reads TGTGCCTGGAGTTCTCCGGGACAGAGCTTCTATGGCTACACCTTC. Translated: CAWSSPGQSFYGYTF.